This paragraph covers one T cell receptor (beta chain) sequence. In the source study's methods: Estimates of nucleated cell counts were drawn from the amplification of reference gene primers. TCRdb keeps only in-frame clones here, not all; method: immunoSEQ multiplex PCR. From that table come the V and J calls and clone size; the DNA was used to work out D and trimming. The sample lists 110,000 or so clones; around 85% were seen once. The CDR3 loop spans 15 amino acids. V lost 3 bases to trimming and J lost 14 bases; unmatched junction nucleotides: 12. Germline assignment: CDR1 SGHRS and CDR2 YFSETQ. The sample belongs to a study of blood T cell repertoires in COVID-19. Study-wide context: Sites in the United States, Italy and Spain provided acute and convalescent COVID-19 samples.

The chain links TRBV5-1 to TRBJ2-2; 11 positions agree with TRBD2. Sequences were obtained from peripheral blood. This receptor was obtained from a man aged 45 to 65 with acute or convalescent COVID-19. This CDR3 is CASSSGTSGRSPLFF. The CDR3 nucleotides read TGCGCCAGCAGCTCCGGGACTAGCGGTCGCAGTCCTCTGTTTTTT.